The TCR beta chain described here comes from a study of control samples from healthy donors and cancer patients. Only in-frame clones appear in the TCRdb table, and some are missing; sequencing was by immunoSEQ multiplex PCR. Counted here are about 130,000 clones, around 90% occurring once; the ten biggest clones make up more than 2%. Sequencing input: blood. The origin of this receptor is a man aged 18 to 30 in good health.

The CDR3 DNA reads TGTGCCAGCAGCGCCGGGGACAGGGGGCCTAGCACAGATACGCAGTATTTT. Translated, it gives CASSAGDRGPSTDTQYF. The chain carries TRBV7-9 and TRBJ2-3; 12 nucleotides agree with TRBD1. This CDR3 comprises 17 residues. Germline values: CDR1 SEHNR, CDR2 FQNEAQ (reference sequence). V was clipped by 5 bases and J by 0 bases; unmatched bases: 6.